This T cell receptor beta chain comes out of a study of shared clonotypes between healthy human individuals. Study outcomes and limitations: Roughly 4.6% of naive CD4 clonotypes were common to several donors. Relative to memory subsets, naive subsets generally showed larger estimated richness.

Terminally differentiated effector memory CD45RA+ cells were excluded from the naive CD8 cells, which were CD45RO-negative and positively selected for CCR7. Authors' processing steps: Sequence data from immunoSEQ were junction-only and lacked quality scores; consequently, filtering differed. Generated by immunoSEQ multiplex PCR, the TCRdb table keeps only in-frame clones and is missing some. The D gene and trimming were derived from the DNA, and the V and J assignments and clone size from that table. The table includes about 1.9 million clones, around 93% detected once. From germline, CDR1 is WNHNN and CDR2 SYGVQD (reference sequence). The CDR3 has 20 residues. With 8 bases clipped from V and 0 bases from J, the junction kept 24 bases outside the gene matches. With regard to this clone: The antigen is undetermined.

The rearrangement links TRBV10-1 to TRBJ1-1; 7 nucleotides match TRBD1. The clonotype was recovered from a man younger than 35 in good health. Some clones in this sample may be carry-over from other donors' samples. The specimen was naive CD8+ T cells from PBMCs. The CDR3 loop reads CASSIQSRTGRSRMNTEAFF. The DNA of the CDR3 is TGCGCCAGCTCAATCCAATCGAGGACAGGACGGAGTCGGATGAACACTGAAGCTTTCTTT.